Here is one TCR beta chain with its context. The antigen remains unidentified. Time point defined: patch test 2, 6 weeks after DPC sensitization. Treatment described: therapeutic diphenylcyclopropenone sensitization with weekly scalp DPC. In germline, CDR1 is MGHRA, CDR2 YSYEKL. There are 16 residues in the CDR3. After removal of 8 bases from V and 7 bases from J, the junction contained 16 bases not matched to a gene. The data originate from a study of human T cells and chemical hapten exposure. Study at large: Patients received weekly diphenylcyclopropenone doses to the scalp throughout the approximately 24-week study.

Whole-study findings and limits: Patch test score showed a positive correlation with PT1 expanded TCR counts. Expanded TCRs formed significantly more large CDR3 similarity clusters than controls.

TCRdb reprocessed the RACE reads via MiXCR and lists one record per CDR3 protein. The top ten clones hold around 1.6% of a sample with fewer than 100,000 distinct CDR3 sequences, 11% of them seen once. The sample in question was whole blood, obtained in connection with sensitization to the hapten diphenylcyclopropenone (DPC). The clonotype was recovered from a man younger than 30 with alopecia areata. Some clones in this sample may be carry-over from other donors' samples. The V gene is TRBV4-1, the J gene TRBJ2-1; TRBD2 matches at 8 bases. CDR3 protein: CASSPLAGLAQNEQFF. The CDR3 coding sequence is TGCGCCAGCTCTCCCTTAGCGGGGCTTGCCCAGAATGAGCAGTTCTTC.